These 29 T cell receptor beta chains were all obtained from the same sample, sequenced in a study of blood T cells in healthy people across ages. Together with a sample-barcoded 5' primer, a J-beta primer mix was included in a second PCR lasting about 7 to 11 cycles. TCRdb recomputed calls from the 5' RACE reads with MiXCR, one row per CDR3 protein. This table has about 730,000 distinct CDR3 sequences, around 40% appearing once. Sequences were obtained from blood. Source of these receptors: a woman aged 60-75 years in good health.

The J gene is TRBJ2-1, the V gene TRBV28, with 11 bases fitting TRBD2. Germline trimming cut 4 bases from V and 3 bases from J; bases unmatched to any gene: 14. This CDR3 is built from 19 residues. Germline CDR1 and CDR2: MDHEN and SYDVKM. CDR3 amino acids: CASSSLLLRLAGNYNEQFF. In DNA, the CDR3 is TGTGCCAGCAGTTCCCTACTACTGAGACTAGCGGGAAACTACAATGAGCAGTTCTTC.

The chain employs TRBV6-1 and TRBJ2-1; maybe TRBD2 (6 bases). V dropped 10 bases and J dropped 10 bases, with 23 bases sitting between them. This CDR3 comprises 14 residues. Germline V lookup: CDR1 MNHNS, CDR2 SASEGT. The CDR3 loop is CAIPMEGSSYEQFF. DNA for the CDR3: TGTGCCATCCCAATGGAGGGCAGTTCCTACGAGCAGTTCTTC.

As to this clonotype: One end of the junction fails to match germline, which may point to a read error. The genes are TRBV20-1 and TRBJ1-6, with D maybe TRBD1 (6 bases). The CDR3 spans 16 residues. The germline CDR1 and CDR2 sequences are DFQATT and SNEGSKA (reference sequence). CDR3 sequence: CSARNGPDSLYSPLNF. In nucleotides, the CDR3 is TGCAGTGCTAGAAATGGGCCGGACAGTCTGTACTCACCCCTCAACTTT.

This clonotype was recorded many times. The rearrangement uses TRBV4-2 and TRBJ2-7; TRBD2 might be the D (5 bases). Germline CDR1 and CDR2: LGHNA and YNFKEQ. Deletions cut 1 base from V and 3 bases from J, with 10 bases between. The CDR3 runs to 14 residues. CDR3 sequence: CASSQVDRDYEQYF. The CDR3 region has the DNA TGTGCCAGCAGCCAAGTGGATCGGGACTACGAGCAGTACTTC.

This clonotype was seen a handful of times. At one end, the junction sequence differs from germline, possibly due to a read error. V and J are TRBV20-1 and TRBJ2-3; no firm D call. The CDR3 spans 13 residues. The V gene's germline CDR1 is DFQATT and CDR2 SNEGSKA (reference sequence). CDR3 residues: CGATKTSTDTQYF. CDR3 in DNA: TGCGGTGCTACCAAGACTAGCACAGATACGCAGTATTTT.

Here the CDR3 DNA reads TGTGCCAGCAAGGGGGCCGTTAGCACAGATACGCAGTATTTT. It codes for CASKGAVSTDTQYF. This rearrangement joins TRBV12-3 or TRBV12-4 to TRBJ2-3, with 7 positions matching TRBD1. The CDR3 has 14 amino acids. Unmatched junction bases numbered 4, after V lost 7 bases and J lost 0 bases.

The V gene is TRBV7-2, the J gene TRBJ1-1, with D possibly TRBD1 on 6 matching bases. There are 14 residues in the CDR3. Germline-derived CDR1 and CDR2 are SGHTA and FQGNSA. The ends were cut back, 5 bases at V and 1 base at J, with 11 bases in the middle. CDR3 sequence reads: CASSLRTANTEAFF. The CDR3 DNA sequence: TGTGCCAGCAGCCTGCGGACAGCGAACACTGAAGCTTTCTTT.

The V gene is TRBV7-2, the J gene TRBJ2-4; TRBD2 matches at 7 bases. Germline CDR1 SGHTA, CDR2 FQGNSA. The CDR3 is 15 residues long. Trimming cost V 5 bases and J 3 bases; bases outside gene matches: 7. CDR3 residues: CASSQVTGGKNIQYF. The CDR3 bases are TGTGCCAGCAGCCAGGTCACGGGGGGCAAAAACATTCAGTACTTC.

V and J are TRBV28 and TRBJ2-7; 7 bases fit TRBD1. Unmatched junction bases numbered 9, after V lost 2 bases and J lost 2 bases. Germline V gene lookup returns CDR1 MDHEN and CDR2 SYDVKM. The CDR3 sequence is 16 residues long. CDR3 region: CASSLSPGQWPYEQYF. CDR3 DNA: TGTGCCAGCAGTTTAAGCCCGGGACAGTGGCCCTACGAGCAGTACTTC. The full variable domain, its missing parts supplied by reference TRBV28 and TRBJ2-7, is DVKVTQSSRYLVKRTGEKVFLECVQDMDHENMFWYRQDPGLGLRLIYFSYDVKMKEKGDIPEGYSVSREKKERFSLILESASTNQTSMYLCASSLSPGQWPYEQYFGPGTRLTVT.

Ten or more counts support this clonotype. The CDR3 coding sequence is TGTGCCATCAGTGAACGACGTAATGAGCAGTTCTTC. It codes for CAISERRNEQFF. The rearrangement links TRBV10-3 to TRBJ2-1; no definite D call. V dropped 3 bases and J dropped 7 bases, with 7 bases sitting between them. CDR1 is ENHRY and CDR2 is SYGVKD in the germline V gene. The CDR3 extends over 12 amino acids.

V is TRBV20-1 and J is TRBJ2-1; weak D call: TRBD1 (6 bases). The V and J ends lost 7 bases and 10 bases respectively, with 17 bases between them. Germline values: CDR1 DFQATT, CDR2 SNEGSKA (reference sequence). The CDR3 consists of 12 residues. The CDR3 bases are TGCAGTGAGCAACAGGGAAACTACGAGCAGTTCTTC. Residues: CSEQQGNYEQFF.

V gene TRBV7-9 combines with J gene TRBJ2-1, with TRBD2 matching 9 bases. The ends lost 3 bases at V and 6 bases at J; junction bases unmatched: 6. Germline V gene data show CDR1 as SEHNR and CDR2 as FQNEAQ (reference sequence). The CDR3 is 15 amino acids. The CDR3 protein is CASSFSGSSFNEQFF. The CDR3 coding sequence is TGTGCCAGCAGCTTTAGCGGGAGTTCATTCAATGAGCAGTTCTTC.

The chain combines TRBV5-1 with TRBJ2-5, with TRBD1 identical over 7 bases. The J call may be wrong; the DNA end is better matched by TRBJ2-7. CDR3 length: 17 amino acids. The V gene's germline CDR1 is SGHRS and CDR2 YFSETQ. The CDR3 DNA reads TGCGCCAGCAGCCGTACCGTCTCCGGGACAGAAACCTACGAGCAGTACTTC. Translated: CASSRTVSGTETYEQYF.

DNA of the CDR3: TGTGCCAGCAGTTTCAGGCTCCGTGGGAGTATACACGAGCAGTACTTC. This sequence encodes CASSFRLRGSIHEQYF. V and J are TRBV28 and TRBJ2-7; D is possibly TRBD2 (5 bases). CDR1 is MDHEN, CDR2 SYDVKM, per germline. This CDR3 has 16 amino acids. Trimming shortened V by 3 bases and J by 5 bases, and 20 bases separated the two germline ends.

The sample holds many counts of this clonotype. CDR3 amino acids: CSGVPGQGKEQYF. CDR3 in DNA: TGCAGCGGGGTCCCGGGACAGGGTAAGGAGCAGTACTTC. The chain employs TRBV29-1 and TRBJ2-7; TRBD1 agrees at 9 bases. The germline V gene has CDR1 SQVTM and CDR2 ANQGSEA. V dropped 7 bases and J dropped 7; count of bases not matched to a gene: 11. This CDR3 is 13 amino acids long.

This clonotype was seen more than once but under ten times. The CDR3 coding sequence is TGCGCCTCTGGACAAGGGACAGGAGATTACGAGCAGTACTTC. This gives the protein CASGQGTGDYEQYF. V is TRBV5-1 and J is TRBJ2-7; 8 bases are shared with TRBD1. V trimming: 10 bases; J trimming: 4 bases; junction bases outside the gene matches: 13. This CDR3 has 14 residues. CDR1 is SGHRS, CDR2 YFSETQ, per germline.

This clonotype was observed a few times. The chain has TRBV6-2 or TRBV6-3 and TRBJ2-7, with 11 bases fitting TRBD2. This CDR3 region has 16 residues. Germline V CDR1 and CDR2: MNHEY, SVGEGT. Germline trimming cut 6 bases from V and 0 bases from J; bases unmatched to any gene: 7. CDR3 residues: CASRLGLAESSYEQYF. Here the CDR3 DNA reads TGTGCCAGCAGGCTGGGACTAGCGGAAAGCTCCTACGAGCAGTACTTC.

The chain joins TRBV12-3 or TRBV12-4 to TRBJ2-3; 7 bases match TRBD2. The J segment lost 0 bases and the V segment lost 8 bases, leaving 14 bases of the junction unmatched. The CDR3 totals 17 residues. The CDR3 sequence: CASHHTWGGGSTDTQYF. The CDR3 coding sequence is TGTGCCAGCCACCACACTTGGGGGGGGGGTAGCACAGATACGCAGTATTTT.

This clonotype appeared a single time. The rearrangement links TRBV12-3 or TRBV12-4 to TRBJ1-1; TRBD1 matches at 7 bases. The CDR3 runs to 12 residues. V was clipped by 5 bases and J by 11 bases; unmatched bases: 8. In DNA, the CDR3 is TGTGCCAGCAGTCTATTGACAGGGCCGGCTTTCTTT. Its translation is CASSLLTGPAFF.

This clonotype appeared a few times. The DNA of the CDR3 is TGTGCCATCAGTGACCCCGGACAGGGATACAATGAGCAGTTCTTC. Translating it yields CAISDPGQGYNEQFF. The chain links TRBV10-3 to TRBJ2-1, with 8 bases identical to TRBD1. The V gene's germline CDR1 is ENHRY and CDR2 SYGVKD. The trim removed 3 bases at V and 4 bases at J, leaving 5 bases unmatched. The CDR3 has 15 residues.

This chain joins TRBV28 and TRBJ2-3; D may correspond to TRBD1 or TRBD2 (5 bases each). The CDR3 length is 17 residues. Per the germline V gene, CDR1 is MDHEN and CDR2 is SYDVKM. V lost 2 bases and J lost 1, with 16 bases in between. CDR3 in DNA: TGTGCCAGCAGTTTAACCGGAGGAACAGGAGGCACAGATACGCAGTATTTT. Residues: CASSLTGGTGGTDTQYF. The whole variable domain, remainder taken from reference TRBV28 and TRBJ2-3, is DVKVTQSSRYLVKRTGEKVFLECVQDMDHENMFWYRQDPGLGLRLIYFSYDVKMKEKGDIPEGYSVSREKKERFSLILESASTNQTSMYLCASSLTGGTGGTDTQYFGPGTRLTVL.

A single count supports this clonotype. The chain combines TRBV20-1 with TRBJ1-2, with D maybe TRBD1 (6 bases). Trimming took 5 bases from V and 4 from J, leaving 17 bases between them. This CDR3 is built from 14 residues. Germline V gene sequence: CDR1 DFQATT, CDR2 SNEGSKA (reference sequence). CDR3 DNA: TGCAGTGCTGGACCGCCGGGACAAGGCTATGGCTACACCTTC. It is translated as CSAGPPGQGYGYTF.

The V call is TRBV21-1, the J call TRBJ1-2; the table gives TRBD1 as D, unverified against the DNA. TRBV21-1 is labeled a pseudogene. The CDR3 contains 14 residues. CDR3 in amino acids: CASSQMDRVDGYTF. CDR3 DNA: TGTGCCAGCAGCCAAATGGACAGGGTGGATGGCTACACCTTC.

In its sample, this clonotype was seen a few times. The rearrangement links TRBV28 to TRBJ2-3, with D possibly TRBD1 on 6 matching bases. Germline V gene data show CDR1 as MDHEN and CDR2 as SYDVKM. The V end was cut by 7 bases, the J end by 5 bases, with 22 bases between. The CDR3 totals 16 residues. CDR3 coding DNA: TGTGCCAGCAACCTTTACTACCGGAAGGGGGAAGATACGCAGTATTTT. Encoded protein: CASNLYYRKGEDTQYF.

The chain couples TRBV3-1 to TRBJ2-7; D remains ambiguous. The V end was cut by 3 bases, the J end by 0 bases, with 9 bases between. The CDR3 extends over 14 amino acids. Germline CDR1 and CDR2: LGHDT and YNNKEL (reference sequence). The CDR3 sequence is CASSQTGFSYEQYF. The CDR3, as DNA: TGTGCCAGCAGCCAGACCGGGTTCTCCTACGAGCAGTACTTC.

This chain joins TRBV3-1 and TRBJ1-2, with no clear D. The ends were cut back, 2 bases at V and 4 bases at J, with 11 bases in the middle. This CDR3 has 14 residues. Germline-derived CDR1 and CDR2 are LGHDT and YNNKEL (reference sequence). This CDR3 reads CASSQITAIYGYTF. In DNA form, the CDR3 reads TGTGCCAGCAGCCAAATAACAGCGATCTATGGCTACACCTTC. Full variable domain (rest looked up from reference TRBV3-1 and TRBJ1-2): DTAVSQTPKYLVTQMGNDKSIKCEQNLGHDTMYWYKQDSKKFLKIMFSYNNKELIINETVPNRFSPKSPDKAHLNLHINSLELGDSAVYFCASSQITAIYGYTFGSGTRLTVV.

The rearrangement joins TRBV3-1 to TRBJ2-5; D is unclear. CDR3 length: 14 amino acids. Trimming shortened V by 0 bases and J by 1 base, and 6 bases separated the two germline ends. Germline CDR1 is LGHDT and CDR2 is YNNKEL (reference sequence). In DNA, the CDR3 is TGTGCCAGCAGCCAAGATTTTGGCCAAGAGACCCAGTACTTC. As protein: CASSQDFGQETQYF.

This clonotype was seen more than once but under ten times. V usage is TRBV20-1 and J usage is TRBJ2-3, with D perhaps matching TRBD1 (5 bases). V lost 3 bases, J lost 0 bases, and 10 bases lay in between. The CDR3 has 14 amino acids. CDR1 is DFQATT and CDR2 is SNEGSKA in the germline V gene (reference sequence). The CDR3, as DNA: TGCAGTGCTAGTAGGGGCCCTAGCACAGATACGCAGTATTTT. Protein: CSASRGPSTDTQYF.

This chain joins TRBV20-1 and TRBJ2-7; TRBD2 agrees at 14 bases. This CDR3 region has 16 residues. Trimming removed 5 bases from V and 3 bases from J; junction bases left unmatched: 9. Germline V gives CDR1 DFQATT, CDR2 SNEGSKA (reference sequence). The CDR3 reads CSAAPGLAGEYYEQYF. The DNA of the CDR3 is TGCAGTGCTGCGCCGGGACTAGCGGGAGAATACTACGAGCAGTACTTC.